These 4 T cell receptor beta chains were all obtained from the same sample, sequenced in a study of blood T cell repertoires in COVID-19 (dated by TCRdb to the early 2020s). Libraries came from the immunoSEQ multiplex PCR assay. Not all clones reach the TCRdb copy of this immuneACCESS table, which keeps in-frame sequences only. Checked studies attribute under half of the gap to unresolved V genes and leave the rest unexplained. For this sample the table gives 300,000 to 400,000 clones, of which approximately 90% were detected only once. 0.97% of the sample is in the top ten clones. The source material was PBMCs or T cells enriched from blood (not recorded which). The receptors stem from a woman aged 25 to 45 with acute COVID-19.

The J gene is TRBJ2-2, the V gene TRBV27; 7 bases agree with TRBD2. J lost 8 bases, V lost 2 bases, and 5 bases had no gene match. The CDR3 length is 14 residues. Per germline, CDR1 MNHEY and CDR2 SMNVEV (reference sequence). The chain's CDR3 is CASSLGGGAGELFF. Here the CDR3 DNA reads TGTGCCAGCAGTTTAGGGGGGGGAGCTGGGGAGCTGTTTTTT.

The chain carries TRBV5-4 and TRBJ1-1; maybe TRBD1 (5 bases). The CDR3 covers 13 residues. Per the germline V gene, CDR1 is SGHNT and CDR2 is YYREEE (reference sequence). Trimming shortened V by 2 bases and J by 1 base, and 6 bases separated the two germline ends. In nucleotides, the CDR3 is TGTGCCAGCAGCTTACAGGAGAACACTGAAGCTTTCTTT. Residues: CASSLQENTEAFF.

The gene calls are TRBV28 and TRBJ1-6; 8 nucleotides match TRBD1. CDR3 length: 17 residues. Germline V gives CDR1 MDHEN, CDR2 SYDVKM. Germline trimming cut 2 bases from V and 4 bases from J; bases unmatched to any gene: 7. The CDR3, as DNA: TGTGCCAGCAGTTTAATGGGACAGGCTCCGTATAATTCACCCCTCCACTTT. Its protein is CASSLMGQAPYNSPLHF.

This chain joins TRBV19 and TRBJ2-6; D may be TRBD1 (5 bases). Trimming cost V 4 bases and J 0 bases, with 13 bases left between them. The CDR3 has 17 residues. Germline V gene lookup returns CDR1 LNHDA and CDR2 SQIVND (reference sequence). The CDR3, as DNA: TGTGCCAGTAGTAAACAGGTTGGGGACTCTGGGGCCAACGTCCTGACTTTC. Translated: CASSKQVGDSGANVLTF.